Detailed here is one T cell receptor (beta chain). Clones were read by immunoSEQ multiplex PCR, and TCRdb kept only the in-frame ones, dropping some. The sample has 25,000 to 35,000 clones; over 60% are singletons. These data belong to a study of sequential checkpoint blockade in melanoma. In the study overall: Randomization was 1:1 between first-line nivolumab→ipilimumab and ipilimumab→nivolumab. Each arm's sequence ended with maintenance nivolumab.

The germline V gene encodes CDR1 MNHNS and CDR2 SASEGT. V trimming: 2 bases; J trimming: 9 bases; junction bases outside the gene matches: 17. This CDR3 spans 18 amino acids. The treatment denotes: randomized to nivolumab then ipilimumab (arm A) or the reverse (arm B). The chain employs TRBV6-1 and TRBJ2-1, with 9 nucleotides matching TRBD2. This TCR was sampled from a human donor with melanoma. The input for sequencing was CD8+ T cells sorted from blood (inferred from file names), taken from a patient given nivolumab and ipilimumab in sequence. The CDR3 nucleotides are TGTGCCAGCAGTGAATATCCTAAGCGGGGGGCGGGTACGGGTGAGCAGTTCTTC. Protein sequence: CASSEYPKRGAGTGEQFF.